A single count supports the clone carrying this T cell receptor (beta chain). This entry comes from a study of blood T cell repertoires in COVID-19. Study information: Some COVID-19 samples were acute and others convalescent; all came from the United States, Italy and Spain. From T cells, B-cell-depleted T cells, or PBMCs came the material, which was cDNA or gDNA.

The CDR3 runs 14 residues. With 2 bases removed from V and 4 bases from J, the gap between germline ends came to 11 bases. CDR1 and CDR2 (germline): GTSNPN, SVGIG (reference sequence). In the original workflow: Nucleated cell counts were estimated from reference gene primer amplification. Data came from immunoSEQ multiplex PCR; TCRdb stores just in-frame clones and leaves some out. The V and J calls and the clone size are those of that table, but D and trimming were determined from the DNA. The table lists around 230,000 clones, about 80% of them singletons, with approximately 10% in the top ten. The receptor was derived from a woman of 80 years or more with acute or convalescent COVID-19. Sequenced sample: peripheral blood. The gene calls are TRBV30 and TRBJ2-2; no clear D gene. Written as DNA, the CDR3 is TGTGCCTGGAGTCTCGTTGCGGTCACCGGGGAGCTGTTTTTT. Translation gives CAWSLVAVTGELFF.